The rows below give T cell receptor beta chains drawn from one sample of a study of cytomegalovirus exposure and HLA in healthy donors. Sequencing used immunoSEQ multiplex PCR; TCRdb keeps in-frame clones, though not all of them. The sample consists of about 100,000 clones, 79% of them appearing once. The sample was PBMCs. These receptors all come from a woman between 40 and 55 years old in good health and CMV-seronegative. Each CDR3 is given without its conserved first and last residue. D genes are given only for firm matches.

d_gene,v_gene,j_gene,CDR3aa
-,TRBV11-3,TRBJ1-5,ASSLRTCQPQH
TRBD1,TRBV6-1,TRBJ2-1,ASSLTGGNEQF
-,TRBV7-8,TRBJ2-1,ASSPANNEQF
-,TRBV5-8,TRBJ2-3,ASSLAQQHADTQY
TRBD1,TRBV5-1,TRBJ2-7,ASSLASLGGEEQY
TRBD1,TRBV27,TRBJ1-4,ASSPLTGGFHEKLF
TRBD1,TRBV7-7,TRBJ2-2,ASSVDRDTGELF
-,TRBV5-4,TRBJ2-7,ASSWNFQGSEQY
TRBD2,TRBV28,TRBJ2-7,ASSSPGVAGVYEQY
TRBD2,TRBV10-3,TRBJ2-3,AISEAGDLDTQY
TRBD1,TRBV7-2,TRBJ1-4,ASSLNPDRGGEKLF
TRBD1,TRBV18,TRBJ1-1,ASSPTLFAIGQANTEAF
-,TRBV5-1,TRBJ1-1,ASSLLGLNTEAF
TRBD1,TRBV6-5,TRBJ1-2,ASSPKGQGGHGYT
-,TRBV7-7,TRBJ2-5,ASSSGLQETQY